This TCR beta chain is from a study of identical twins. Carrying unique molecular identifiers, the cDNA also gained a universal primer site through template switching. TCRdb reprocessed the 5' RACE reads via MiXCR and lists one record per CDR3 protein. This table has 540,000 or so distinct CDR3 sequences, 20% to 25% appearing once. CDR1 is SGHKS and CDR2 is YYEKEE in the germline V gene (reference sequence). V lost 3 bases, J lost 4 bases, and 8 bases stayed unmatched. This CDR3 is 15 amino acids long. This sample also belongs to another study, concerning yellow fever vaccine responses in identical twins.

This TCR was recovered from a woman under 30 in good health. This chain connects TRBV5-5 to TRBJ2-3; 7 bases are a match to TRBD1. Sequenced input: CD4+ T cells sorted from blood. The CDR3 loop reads CASSYGQVVADTQYF. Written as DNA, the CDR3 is TGTGCCAGCAGCTACGGACAGGTCGTGGCAGATACGCAGTATTTT.